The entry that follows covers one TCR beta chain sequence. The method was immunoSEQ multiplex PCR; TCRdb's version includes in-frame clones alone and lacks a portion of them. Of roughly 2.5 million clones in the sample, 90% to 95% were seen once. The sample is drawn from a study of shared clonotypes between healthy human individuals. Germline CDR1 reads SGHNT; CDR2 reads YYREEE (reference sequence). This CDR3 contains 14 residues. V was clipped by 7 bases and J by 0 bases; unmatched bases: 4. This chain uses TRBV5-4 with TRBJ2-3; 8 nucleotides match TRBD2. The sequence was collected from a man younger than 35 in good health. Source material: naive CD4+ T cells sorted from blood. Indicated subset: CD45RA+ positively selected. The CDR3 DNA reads TGTGCCAGCCGGGGGGGCGGGAGCACAGATACGCAGTATTTT. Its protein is CASRGGGSTDTQYF.